This is a list of T cell receptor beta chains from one sample in a study of CD4+ T cells in melanoma. Produced via immunoSEQ multiplex PCR; TCRdb's table is partial and in-frame only. Found here are approximately 9,600 clones, 78% of them singletons; the top ten hold over 20%. Sequencing was done on a sample of cells from a culture (not recorded whether cultured in vitro). These receptors all come from a human donor with melanoma. The conserved cysteine and the conserved F or W are not part of the CDR3 here.

TRBJ1-4,TRBV5-5,ASSLVAGGVEKLF
TRBJ1-4,TRBV29-1,SVGEGGEKLF
TRBJ2-2,TRBV18,ASSPVHPGPNTGELF
TRBJ1-5,TRBV6-4,ASGTGGNQPQH
TRBJ2-4,TRBV5-4,ASSFSPPGTGKNIQY
TRBJ1-4,TRBV6-6,ASTRAQNEKLF
TRBJ1-2,TRBV4-2,ASSQDRQRGYT
TRBJ2-2,TRBV5-1,ASSFLETGISNTGELF
TRBJ1-5,TRBV11-3,ASSLKQGASQPQH
TRBJ1-2,TRBV2,ASRGQVVWYGYT
TRBJ1-4,TRBV18,ASSPDREKLF
TRBJ1-2,TRBV7-9,ASSSTGTNYGYT
TRBJ1-5,TRBV18,ASSQTGGGQPQH
TRBJ2-7,TRBV20-1,SASVDYEQY
TRBJ2-3,TRBV10-3,AISDNLRVLGTDTQY